These 14 T cell receptor beta chains came from one sample sequenced in a study of cytomegalovirus exposure and HLA in healthy donors (dated by TCRdb to about 2017). Receptors were amplified or captured by the immunoSEQ multiplex PCR assay. A mixture of 60 forward primers for TCR Vbeta segments and 13 reverse primers for TCR Jbeta segments was used in the multiplex PCR. TCRdb limited this immuneACCESS table to in-frame rearrangements with V and J called. A share of clones is missing; checked studies link under half to unresolved V genes, and the rest is unexplained. The sample data list about 130,000 clones, and approximately 77% of these were observed just once. Jointly, the top ten make up about 1.5% of the sample. The material sequenced was PBMCs. These receptors all stem from a woman in her forties in good health and CMV-seronegative.

The rearrangement joins TRBV9 to TRBJ2-1; 7 nucleotides agree with TRBD1. V was clipped by 4 bases and J by 0 bases; unmatched bases: 10. This CDR3 has 17 residues. Germline V gene lookup returns CDR1 SGDLS and CDR2 YYNGEE. The CDR3 DNA sequence: TGTGCCAGCAGCCGAGGTCAGGGGGTGAGCTCCTACAATGAGCAGTTCTTC. The encoded protein is CASSRGQGVSSYNEQFF. Full variable domain (outside the CDR3, taken from reference TRBV9 and TRBJ2-1): DSGVTQTPKHLITATGQRVTLRCSPRSGDLSVYWYQQSLDQGLQFLIQYYNGEERAKGNILERFSAQQFPDLHSELNLSSLELGDSALYFCASSRGQGVSSYNEQFFGPGTRLTVL.

V usage is TRBV2 and J usage is TRBJ2-7; no firm D call. The germline V and J ends were trimmed by 7 bases and 3 bases, with 4 bases remaining between them. In germline, CDR1 is SNHLY, CDR2 FYNNEI. There are 10 residues in the CDR3. CDR3 coding DNA: TGTGCCAGCACCAACTACGAGCAGTACTTC. As protein: CASTNYEQYF.

This chain connects TRBV2 to TRBJ2-7; 11 bases agree with TRBD2. The CDR3 has 19 amino acids. V trimming: 1 base; J trimming: 2 bases; junction bases outside the gene matches: 13. Germline V CDR1 and CDR2: SNHLY, FYNNEI. CDR3 region: CASSEDLIWASGGTYEQYF. The DNA of the CDR3 is TGTGCCAGCAGTGAAGATTTAATATGGGCTAGCGGGGGGACCTACGAGCAGTACTTC.

This chain links TRBV18 with TRBJ1-2; 9 bases fit TRBD1. The CDR3 sequence is 15 residues long. Germline CDR1 KGHSH, CDR2 LQKENI. Trimming took 5 bases from V and 4 from J; bases not matched to a gene: 8. CDR3 DNA sequence: TGTGCCAGCTCAGAGGGACAGGGCGGGCCCTATGGCTACACCTTC. This sequence encodes CASSEGQGGPYGYTF.

This clone was counted a few times. The chain is built from TRBV4-1 and TRBJ2-5; 7 nucleotides agree with TRBD1. The last part of the DNA fits TRBJ2-7 better; the J call may be wrong. CDR3 length: 15 amino acids. Germline CDR1 is MGHRA and CDR2 is YSYEKL. The CDR3, as DNA: TGCGCCAGCAGCCAAGGTTCGGGACAGTCCTACGAGCAGTACTTC. Translated, it gives CASSQGSGQSYEQYF.

The chain links TRBV7-9 to TRBJ1-1, with 7 bases identical to TRBD1. The CDR3 runs 13 residues. Germline loops: CDR1 SEHNR, CDR2 FQNEAQ (reference sequence). Trimming removed 2 bases from V and 8 bases from J; junction bases left unmatched: 5. CDR3 in DNA: TGTGCCAGCAGCTTAATACAGGGGCAGGAAGCTTTCTTT. It codes for CASSLIQGQEAFF.

V gene TRBV4-3 combines with J gene TRBJ2-2, with TRBD1 matching 8 bases. From germline, CDR1 is LGHNA and CDR2 YSLEER. The CDR3 has 13 residues. The V gene end was trimmed by 3 bases and the J gene end by 8 bases; junction bases not matched to a gene: 2. The CDR3 DNA reads TGCGCCAGCAGCCAGGGACAGGTTGGGGAGCTGTTTTTT. Translating gives CASSQGQVGELFF.

The CDR3: CASSNEQGLGQPQHF. CDR3 in DNA: TGTGCCAGCAGTAACGAGCAGGGCTTAGGTCAGCCCCAGCATTTT. V and J are TRBV2 and TRBJ1-5; D perhaps matches TRBD1 (5 bases). Germline CDR1 is SNHLY and CDR2 is FYNNEI. The CDR3 has 15 amino acids. V was clipped by 5 bases and J by 6 bases, with 17 bases between them. The full variable domain, completed using reference TRBV2 and TRBJ1-5, is EPEVTQTPSHQVTQMGQEVILRCVPISNHLYFYWYRQILGQKVEFLVSFYNNEISEKSEIFDDQFSVERPDGSNFTLKIRSTKLEDSAMYFCASSNEQGLGQPQHFGDGTRLSIL.

CDR3 in DNA: TGTGCCAGCAGGAGACAGGGGGCAGGTATGTACGAGCAGTACTTC. Amino acid sequence: CASRRQGAGMYEQYF. The chain combines TRBV6-1 with TRBJ2-7; 10 nucleotides agree with TRBD1. Germline V gives CDR1 MNHNS, CDR2 SASEGT. The junction had 9 bases not matched to a gene; V was cut back by 6 bases and J by 4 bases. CDR3 length equals 15 residues.

This rearrangement joins TRBV5-1 to TRBJ2-3, with TRBD2 as a possible D gene (6 bases). The V gene lost 4 bases and the J gene lost 6 bases, with 18 bases spanning the gap. Germline CDR1 is SGHRS and CDR2 is YFSETQ. The CDR3 extends over 15 amino acids. CDR3: CASSPWDFAKDTQYF. The CDR3, as DNA: TGCGCCAGCAGCCCCTGGGACTTTGCCAAGGATACGCAGTATTTT.

The gene calls are TRBV25-1 and TRBJ1-1, with no clear D. CDR3 size: 15 residues. V gave up 4 bases and J gave up 11 bases, with 23 bases separating them. From germline, CDR1 is MGHDK and CDR2 SYGVNS. Here the CDR3 reads CASSGSARRESEAFF. In DNA, the CDR3 is TGTGCCAGCAGTGGTTCGGCCAGGCGTGAGAGTGAGGCTTTCTTT.

V gene TRBV19 combines with J gene TRBJ2-1, with D perhaps matching TRBD1 (6 bases). This CDR3 comprises 14 residues. V shed 6 bases and J shed 8 bases, with 17 bases lying between them. Germline V gene lookup returns CDR1 LNHDA and CDR2 SQIVND (reference sequence). The CDR3 is CASRGLGRGHEQFF. The CDR3 DNA follows: TGTGCCAGTAGGGGGCTCGGCAGGGGTCATGAGCAGTTCTTC.

In its sample, this clone was seen once. J is TRBJ1-2 and V is TRBV19; no clear D gene. The CDR3 loop spans 16 amino acids. Per the germline V gene, CDR1 is LNHDA and CDR2 is SQIVND (reference sequence). With 5 bases removed from V and 1 base from J, the gap between germline ends came to 17 bases. CDR3 in DNA: TGTGCCAGTAGTCCCAAGACAATGGCCAGTAACTATGGCTACACCTTC. Encoded protein: CASSPKTMASNYGYTF.

The V and J genes are TRBV6-5 and TRBJ2-7; D may be TRBD1 (5 bases). V lost 3 bases and J 3 bases, leaving 12 bases between the germline ends. The CDR3 has 14 amino acids. Germline V gives CDR1 MNHEY, CDR2 SVGAGI. The chain's CDR3 is CASSYKGDNYEQYF. The CDR3 nucleotides are TGTGCCAGCAGTTATAAAGGGGATAACTACGAGCAGTACTTC.